Shown below are 3 T cell receptor beta chains from a single sample sequenced in a study of OX40 agonist ivuxolimab in advanced cancers. The protocol used for the library was the immunoSEQ multiplex PCR assay. The immuneACCESS repertoire file appears here via TCRdb, limited to in-frame rearrangements. These files lack a portion of the clones; in checked studies, under half of the deficit traces to unresolved V genes, and the cause of the others is not known. In this sample the table shows roughly 80,000 clones, 85% to 95% of which occur a single time. The ten largest account for roughly 0.72% of the sample. The material was CD4+ or CD8+ T cells sorted from blood, obtained in a trial of the OX40 agonist ivuxolimab. The receptors derive from an adult with an advanced solid tumor such as melanoma, head and neck, liver or kidney cancer.

V and J are TRBV6-5 and TRBJ1-2, with a weak D call TRBD1 (6 bases). This CDR3 has 14 amino acids. Germline V gene sequence: CDR1 MNHEY, CDR2 SVGAGI. V lost 4 bases and J 8 bases, leaving 17 bases between the germline ends. CDR3 loop: CASSSPQGTEGYTF. The CDR3 DNA follows: TGTGCCAGCAGTTCTCCTCAGGGGACGGAAGGCTACACCTTC.

The chain combines TRBV7-8 with TRBJ1-1, with 8 positions matching TRBD1. Losses at the gene ends were 6 bases for V and 5 bases for J; bases not matched to a gene: 11. The CDR3 covers 15 residues. Germline lookup yields CDR1 SGHVS and CDR2 FQNEAQ. CDR3 loop: CASRRLQGERTEAFF. In DNA form, the CDR3 reads TGTGCCAGCAGGCGACTACAGGGGGAACGGACTGAAGCTTTCTTT. Filled out from reference TRBV7-8 and TRBJ1-1, the complete variable domain reads GAGVSQSPRYKVAKRGQDVALRCDPISGHVSLFWYQQALGQGPEFLTYFQNEAQLDKSGLPSDRFFAERPEGSVSTLKIQRTQQEDSAVYLCASRRLQGERTEAFFGQGTRLTVV.

The chain combines TRBV5-1 with TRBJ2-3, with 7 positions matching TRBD1. Germline V gene lookup returns CDR1 SGHRS and CDR2 YFSETQ. The CDR3 consists of 14 residues. The trim removed 5 bases at V and 2 bases at J, leaving 5 bases unmatched. The CDR3 region has the DNA TGCGCCAGCAGACTACAGGGGAACACAGATACGCAGTATTTT. It encodes CASRLQGNTDTQYF.